Listed below are T cell receptor beta chains from one sample, sequenced in a study of beta chain features in type 1 diabetes. TCRdb's table, derived via immunoSEQ multiplex PCR, lists solely in-frame clones and lacks some. The sample includes around 500,000 clones, 10% to 12% seen only once; the top ten take over 0.035%. Sequences were obtained from naive CD4+ T cells from blood. The receptors were sampled from a woman between 18 and 29 years old in good health. Both conserved end residues are part of each CDR3. D genes are given only for firm matches. Not all rows give a size; the values are once, few, many and, for expanded clones, a class.

j_call: TRBJ2-1; clone_size: few; v_call: TRBV5-1; cdr3_length: 14; d_call: NA; cdr3_nt: TGCGCCAGCAGCTTGGGACGGTCGGACAATGAGCAGTTCTTC; cdr3_aa: CASSLGRSDNEQFF
j_call: TRBJ2-3; clone_size: NA; v_call: TRBV30; cdr3_length: 13; d_call: NA; cdr3_nt: TGTGCCTGGAGTGGATTCCTCACAGATACGCAGTATTTT; cdr3_aa: CAWSGFLTDTQYF
j_call: TRBJ1-2; clone_size: few; v_call: TRBV4-3; cdr3_length: 15; d_call: TRBD1; cdr3_nt: TGCGCCAGCAGCCCCAGGGGGCGAATGGACTATGGCTACACCTTC; cdr3_aa: CASSPRGRMDYGYTF
j_call: TRBJ2-2; clone_size: NA; v_call: TRBV7-3; cdr3_length: 15; d_call: TRBD2; cdr3_nt: TGTGCCAGCAGCTTAGTAGCGGGTGTCACCGGGGAGCTGTTTTTT; cdr3_aa: CASSLVAGVTGELFF
j_call: TRBJ2-2; clone_size: few; v_call: TRBV19; cdr3_length: 15; d_call: TRBD1; cdr3_nt: TGTGCCAGTAGCACCGGGACAGGGCGCACCGGGGAGCTGTTTTTT; cdr3_aa: CASSTGTGRTGELFF
j_call: TRBJ2-7; clone_size: NA; v_call: TRBV7-3; cdr3_length: 15; d_call: NA; cdr3_nt: TGTGCCAGCAGCTTAACCGGGACATACGCCTACGAGCAGTACTTC; cdr3_aa: CASSLTGTYAYEQYF
j_call: TRBJ2-3; clone_size: NA; v_call: TRBV9; cdr3_length: 14; d_call: NA; cdr3_nt: TGTGCCAGCAGCGTTAGTTCCCCCACAGATACGCAGTATTTT; cdr3_aa: CASSVSSPTDTQYF
j_call: TRBJ2-3; clone_size: NA; v_call: TRBV25-1; cdr3_length: 17; d_call: NA; cdr3_nt: TGTGCCAGCGGTCCCCAGCACATGGGGGCCAGCACAGATACGCAGTATTTT; cdr3_aa: CASGPQHMGASTDTQYF
j_call: TRBJ2-3; clone_size: few; v_call: TRBV7-2; cdr3_length: 16; d_call: NA; cdr3_nt: TGTGCCAGCAGCTTAGGACGACAGGCCGTCGGGGATACGCAGTATTTT; cdr3_aa: CASSLGRQAVGDTQYF
j_call: TRBJ1-3; clone_size: NA; v_call: TRBV28; cdr3_length: 12; d_call: NA; cdr3_nt: TGTGCCTCGAGGGGAGTAGCGAACACCATATATTTT; cdr3_aa: CASRGVANTIYF
j_call: TRBJ2-5; clone_size: NA; v_call: TRBV9; cdr3_length: 15; d_call: TRBD1; cdr3_nt: TGTGCCAGCAGCATAACAGGGGCGGTAGGAGAGACCCAGTACTTC; cdr3_aa: CASSITGAVGETQYF
j_call: TRBJ2-5; clone_size: NA; v_call: TRBV5-1; cdr3_length: 16; d_call: NA; cdr3_nt: TGCGCCAGCAGCCCCGACCGGAGGGTGCGCGGGGAGACCCAGTACTTC; cdr3_aa: CASSPDRRVRGETQYF
j_call: TRBJ2-4; clone_size: few; v_call: TRBV7-6; cdr3_length: 16; d_call: NA; cdr3_nt: TGTGCCAGCAGCCACCTTGGGCGGGACAAGAAAGGCATTCAGTACTTC; cdr3_aa: CASSHLGRDKKGIQYF
j_call: TRBJ2-2; clone_size: few; v_call: TRBV30; cdr3_length: 16; d_call: TRBD2; cdr3_nt: TGTGCCTGGACCTCCCGCCGCCTAGCGGGGTGGGGGGAGCTGTTTTTT; cdr3_aa: CAWTSRRLAGWGELFF
j_call: TRBJ1-3; clone_size: NA; v_call: TRBV2; cdr3_length: 14; d_call: NA; cdr3_nt: TGTGCCAGCAGTCTTACAGGGACTGGAAACACCATATATTTT; cdr3_aa: CASSLTGTGNTIYF
j_call: TRBJ2-7; clone_size: few; v_call: TRBV13; cdr3_length: 16; d_call: TRBD2; cdr3_nt: TGTGCCAGCAGAGCCCGGGGGGTCCCGGGTTCCTACGAGCAGTACTTC; cdr3_aa: CASRARGVPGSYEQYF
j_call: TRBJ2-1; clone_size: NA; v_call: TRBV18; cdr3_length: 15; d_call: NA; cdr3_nt: TGTGCCAGCTCATACCTAGCGCTAGATGTAGATGAGCAGTTCTTC; cdr3_aa: CASSYLALDVDEQFF
j_call: TRBJ2-5; clone_size: NA; v_call: TRBV7-2; cdr3_length: 14; d_call: NA; cdr3_nt: TGTGCCAGCAGCCTGCGTGACAGACAAGAGACCCAGTACTTC; cdr3_aa: CASSLRDRQETQYF
j_call: TRBJ2-2; clone_size: few; v_call: TRBV20-1; cdr3_length: 11; d_call: NA; cdr3_nt: TGCAGTGCTAAGGGAACCGGGGAGCTGTTTTTT; cdr3_aa: CSAKGTGELFF
j_call: TRBJ1-5; clone_size: NA; v_call: TRBV30; cdr3_length: 15; d_call: TRBD1; cdr3_nt: TGTGCCTGGAGTGTAAGGTTAGGGGGCGAACAGCCCCAGCATTTT; cdr3_aa: CAWSVRLGGEQPQHF
j_call: TRBJ2-5; clone_size: NA; v_call: TRBV28; cdr3_length: 19; d_call: TRBD2; cdr3_nt: TGTGCCAGCAGTAGATGGGACCTACGGACTAGCGGGGGCCAAGAGACCCAGTACTTC; cdr3_aa: CASSRWDLRTSGGQETQYF
j_call: TRBJ2-2; clone_size: few; v_call: TRBV15; cdr3_length: 18; d_call: TRBD1; cdr3_nt: TGTGCCACCAGCAGAGCCCTGACAGGGAGATCACTCACCGGGGAGCTGTTTTTT; cdr3_aa: CATSRALTGRSLTGELFF
j_call: TRBJ2-7; clone_size: few; v_call: TRBV11-3; cdr3_length: 14; d_call: NA; cdr3_nt: TGTGCCAGCAGGTCCGCTTCCACCCCGAGAGAGCAGTACTTC; cdr3_aa: CASRSASTPREQYF
j_call: TRBJ1-1; clone_size: NA; v_call: TRBV4-1; cdr3_length: 13; d_call: NA; cdr3_nt: TGCGCCAGCAGCCGATTAGGGACCACTGAAGCTTTCTTT; cdr3_aa: CASSRLGTTEAFF
j_call: TRBJ1-4; clone_size: few; v_call: TRBV4-2; cdr3_length: 16; d_call: NA; cdr3_nt: TGTGCCAGCAGCTCTGGACAGACACAGATTAATGAAAAACTGTTTTTT; cdr3_aa: CASSSGQTQINEKLFF
j_call: TRBJ2-6; clone_size: few; v_call: TRBV4-1; cdr3_length: 16; d_call: NA; cdr3_nt: TGCGCCAGCAGCCAGAGGTATGACTCTGGGGCCAACGTCCTGACTTTC; cdr3_aa: CASSQRYDSGANVLTF
j_call: TRBJ2-1; clone_size: NA; v_call: TRBV9; cdr3_length: 14; d_call: NA; cdr3_nt: TGTGCCAGCAGCGGCGCCCGGGACCCAGGTTTCCCGTTCTTC; cdr3_aa: CASSGARDPGFPFF
j_call: TRBJ2-1; clone_size: NA; v_call: TRBV9; cdr3_length: 13; d_call: NA; cdr3_nt: TGTGCCAGCAGCGTAGACCCCACTGCCGAGCAGTTCTTC; cdr3_aa: CASSVDPTAEQFF